One and the same sample provided the 10 T cell receptor beta chains below, sequenced in a study of long-term antiretroviral therapy in people with HIV. An immunoSEQ assay, version v3.0, was performed at survey level. Measured with immunoSEQ multiplex PCR; TCRdb has only the in-frame clones, and not every one. This table holds under 25,000 clones, roughly three quarters found once. The sample consisted of unsorted PBMCs, taken 0.5 years after starting antiretroviral therapy. Source of these receptors: a woman aged 40 to 50 with HIV.

This chain uses TRBV4-1 with TRBJ2-5; D is possibly TRBD1 (5 bases). This CDR3 is built from 16 residues. Trimming removed 1 base at V and 2 bases at J, with 14 bases between. Per germline, CDR1 MGHRA and CDR2 YSYEKL. The CDR3 loop is CASSQGPATVQETQYF. CDR3 coding DNA: TGCGCCAGCAGCCAAGGACCCGCGACAGTTCAAGAGACCCAGTACTTC.

The J gene is TRBJ2-3, the V gene TRBV28, with 9 bases lining up with TRBD2. This CDR3 spans 14 amino acids. Trimming at V came to 8 bases and at J to 4 bases, leaving 7 bases not matched to a gene. Germline CDR1 and CDR2: MDHEN and SYDVKM. This chain's CDR3 is CASQVRGGADTQYF. CDR3 sequence (DNA): TGTGCCAGCCAGGTGCGGGGGGGCGCAGATACGCAGTATTTT.

The J gene is TRBJ2-3, the V gene TRBV4-3; TRBD2 might be the D (5 bases). Germline V CDR1 and CDR2: LGHNA, YSLEER. This CDR3 has 13 residues. Trimming removed 0 bases from V and 10 bases from J, with 11 bases in between. Here the CDR3 DNA reads TGCGCCAGCAGCCAAGATTTCCTAGCAGCGCAGTATTTT. Translation: CASSQDFLAAQYF.

V usage is TRBV5-5 and J usage is TRBJ2-7, with D perhaps matching TRBD1 (5 bases). In germline, CDR1 is SGHKS, CDR2 YYEKEE (reference sequence). V lost 4 bases and J 3 bases, leaving 17 bases between the germline ends. The CDR3 loop spans 15 amino acids. The CDR3, as DNA: TGTGCCAGCAGCGGTACGGCCCGAACAGGCTACGAGCAGTACTTC. This gives the protein CASSGTARTGYEQYF.

The chain is built from TRBV5-1 and TRBJ2-2, with 7 bases fitting TRBD2. After removal of 4 bases from V and 7 bases from J, the junction contained 16 bases not matched to a gene. The CDR3 totals 17 residues. In germline, CDR1 is SGHRS, CDR2 YFSETQ. CDR3 nucleotide sequence: TGCGCCAGCAGCGAGTCTCTCGCGGGGGTCGGTGGCGGGGAGCTGTTTTTT. Translating it yields CASSESLAGVGGGELFF.

V is TRBV6-1 and J is TRBJ1-2; D remains ambiguous. Trimming pared 7 bases from V and 6 bases from J, leaving 6 bases between. The CDR3 is 10 residues long. Germline V CDR1 and CDR2: MNHNS, SASEGT. The CDR3, as DNA: TGTGCCAGCAATCAGAATGGCTACACCTTC. Protein sequence: CASNQNGYTF.

This clone was observed once. The chain carries TRBV19 and TRBJ1-5; 8 bases match TRBD1. Trimming cost V 9 bases and J 3 bases; bases outside gene matches: 10. Germline V gene data show CDR1 as LNHDA and CDR2 as SQIVND (reference sequence). The length of the CDR3 is 15 residues. CDR3 amino acids: CASRAGTGYNQPQHF. Here the CDR3 DNA reads TGTGCCAGCAGGGCCGGGACAGGATACAATCAGCCCCAGCATTTT. Drawing the rest from reference TRBV19 and TRBJ1-5, the complete variable domain is DGGITQSPKYLFRKEGQNVTLSCEQNLNHDAMYWYRQDPGQGLRLIYYSQIVNDFQKGDIAEGYSVSREKKESFPLTVTSAQKNPTAFYLCASRAGTGYNQPQHFGDGTRLSIL.

The chain uses TRBV7-3 and TRBJ1-1, with D possibly matching TRBD1 (5 bases). In germline, CDR1 is SGHTA, CDR2 FQGTGA. The CDR3 length is 13 residues. The V and J ends lost 6 bases and 11 bases respectively, with 19 bases between them. This CDR3 is CASRAVGAHRAFF. The CDR3 DNA is TGTGCCAGCAGGGCAGTCGGGGCCCATCGGGCTTTCTTT.

For the CDR3, the DNA is TGTGCCAGCAGCTCGGGGGGACAGACCTTCCGGGAGCAGTACTTC. Its translation is CASSSGGQTFREQYF. The gene calls are TRBV7-9 and TRBJ2-7; possibly TRBD1 or TRBD2 for D (7 bases each). In germline, CDR1 is SEHNR, CDR2 FQNEAQ (reference sequence). The V end lost 4 bases, the J end lost 7 bases, and 20 bases lay between the germline ends. This CDR3 has 15 amino acids.

This chain joins TRBV27 and TRBJ2-7; 10 bases agree with TRBD1. This CDR3 is built from 14 residues. CDR1 is MNHEY and CDR2 is SMNVEV in the germline V gene (reference sequence). V dropped 6 bases and J dropped 6; count of bases not matched to a gene: 8. The CDR3 DNA is TGTGCCAGCAGCTGGGACAGGGGAAGGGGCGAGCAGTACTTC. Residues: CASSWDRGRGEQYF.